This paragraph reports one T cell receptor (beta chain). Its antigen is unidentified. The CDR3 has 15 amino acids. Looked up from germline, CDR1 is SEHNR and CDR2 is FQNEAQ (reference sequence). Trimming took 6 bases from V and 8 from J; bases not matched to a gene: 12. The sample originates from a study of T cell responses to AZD1222 COVID-19 vaccine. The wider study: Second doses were pooled across both intervals (about 4 or about 12 weeks).

General study points: Receipt of two AZD1222 doses was followed by a rise in Spike-specific TCR breadth and depth.

Sequencing was performed with immunoSEQ multiplex PCR; in TCRdb, only in-frame clones are kept and a portion is missing. This table has some 150,000 clones, more than 85% appearing once. Sample: peripheral blood, taken on day 0 of AZD1222 vaccination. This chain joins TRBV7-9 and TRBJ1-4; 7 positions match TRBD1. The sequence came from an adult in good health. In nucleotides, the CDR3 is TGTGCCAGCAGTTTCGTGACAGGGCAAGGGGAAAAACTGTTTTTT. Translated, it gives CASSFVTGQGEKLFF.